This TCR beta chain came from a study of glioma-infiltrating T cells. Study conclusions and caveats: Non-neoplastic patients had below-expected tissue-blood divergence, while all gliomas exceeded expectation. CDR3 overlap between tissue and blood was very small.

A note on this clonotype: Its antigen is not identified.

Germline V CDR1 and CDR2: SEHNR, FQNEAQ (reference sequence). The CDR3 extends over 14 amino acids. V was clipped by 8 bases and J by 5 bases, with 18 bases between them. The iRepertoire nested amplicon-rescue multiplex PCR amplified TCR alpha and beta CDR3s from RNA. For one-step reverse transcription and amplification, roughly 85-450 ng of tissue mRNA or PBMC total RNA was used. TCRdb analysed the multiplex PCR reads with MiXCR anew, one entry per CDR3 protein. The table includes 100,000 to 150,000 distinct CDR3 sequences, roughly 23% detected once. Sequences were obtained from glioma tissue, nonneoplastic brain tissue, or PBMCs (not recorded which). This receptor was taken from a human donor with low-grade glioma or glioblastoma, undergoing nonglioma brain surgery, or in good health (not recorded which). V is TRBV7-9 and J is TRBJ2-5; D is perhaps TRBD2 (5 bases). CDR3 in DNA: TGTGCCAGCGGGCCACTAGAGGGAGCGGAGACCCAGTACTTC. As protein: CASGPLEGAETQYF. The full variable domain, rest sourced from reference TRBV7-9 and TRBJ2-5, is DTGVSQNPRHKITKRGQNVTFRCDPISEHNRLYWYRQTLGQGPEFLTYFQNEAQLEKSRLLSDRFSAERPKGSFSTLEIQRTEQGDSAMYLCASGPLEGAETQYFGPGTRLLVL.